This T cell receptor (beta chain) was identified in a study of Graves' ophthalmopathy and Graves' hyperthyroidism. The CDR3 runs to 13 residues. Trimming cost V 11 bases and J 3 bases, with 16 bases left between them. Germline CDR1 is SNHLY and CDR2 is FYNNEI. Worth noting for this clonotype: Its antigen is unidentified. Being one base from a much bigger clone, this may be a read error.

As the template, RNA transcripts were used to amplify TCR beta CDR3 regions. HTBI primers were used in a first-round RT-PCR, which preceded a second-round multiplex PCR. TCRdb used MiXCR to reprocess the multiplex PCR reads, holding one entry per CDR3 protein. The repertoire has about 1.1 million distinct CDR3 sequences, 35% to 40% of them found once; the top ten carry more than 9.5%. Findings of the study overall: Blood shared most expanded thyroid clonotypes above 0.001 frequency.

The rearrangement uses TRBV2 and TRBJ2-5; D is undetermined. The sample was peripheral blood or thyroid tissue (not recorded which). This clonotype was obtained from an adult man with Graves' hyperthyroidism. The chain's CDR3 is CAEGSYEKETQYF. The CDR3 nucleotides are TGTGCCGAAGGCTCCTATGAGAAAGAGACCCAGTACTTC.